This T cell receptor (beta chain) came from a study of T cell repertoires in cytomegalovirus infection. The germline V gene has CDR1 LNHDA and CDR2 SQIVND (reference sequence). Trimming left V 5 bases short and J 4 bases short, with 17 bases between. The CDR3 is 16 amino acids. TCRdb passed the reads through MiXCR, listing each CDR3 protein once. The sample includes nearly 700,000 distinct CDR3 sequences, around a third seen only once; the top ten take about 20%. Note on this clonotype: The antigen is undetermined.

The sequencing here drew on cultured PBMCs, taken from culture after CMV antigen stimulation. The V and J genes are TRBV19 and TRBJ2-2; perhaps TRBD1 as D (5 bases). The source of this sequence is a human donor in good health (CMV status not recorded). Some clones in this sample may be carry-over from other donors' samples. The chain's CDR3 is CASSLEPGYITGELFF. In DNA form, the CDR3 reads TGTGCCAGTAGTCTTGAGCCAGGGTACATCACCGGGGAGCTGTTTTTT.